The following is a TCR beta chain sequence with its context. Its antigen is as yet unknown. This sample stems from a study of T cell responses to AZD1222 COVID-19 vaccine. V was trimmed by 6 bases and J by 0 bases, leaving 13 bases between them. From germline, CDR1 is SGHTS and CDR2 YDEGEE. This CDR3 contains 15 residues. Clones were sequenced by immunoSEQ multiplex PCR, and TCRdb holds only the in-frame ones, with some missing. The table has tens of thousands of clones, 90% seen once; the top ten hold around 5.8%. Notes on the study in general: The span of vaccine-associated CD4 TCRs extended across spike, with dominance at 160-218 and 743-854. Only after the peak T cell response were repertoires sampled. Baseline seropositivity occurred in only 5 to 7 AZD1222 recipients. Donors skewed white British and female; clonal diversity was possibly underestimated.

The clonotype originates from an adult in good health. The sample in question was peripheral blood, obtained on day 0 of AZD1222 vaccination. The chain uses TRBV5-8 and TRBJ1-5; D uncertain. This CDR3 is CASTFRASSNQPQHF. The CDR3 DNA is TGTGCCAGCACCTTCCGGGCCTCTAGCAATCAGCCCCAGCATTTT.